The 7 T cell receptor beta chains given below trace back to one sample, sequenced in a study of Ad26.COV2.S vaccination and SARS-CoV-2 variants. Stated treatment: roughly 18 received Ad26.COV2.S at low or high dose, single or two shots; about 5 received placebo; per-sample allocation not given. Sample collection was performed on day 63 after the first vaccine or placebo injection. The protocol was immunoSEQ multiplex PCR, while the TCRdb copy is restricted to in-frame clones and leaves out a portion. The sample records about 680,000 clones, about 89% being singletons. The sequencing here drew on peripheral blood, taken in a trial of Ad26.COV2.S vaccine versus placebo. The receptors were sampled from a person between 18 and 65 years old who received the Ad26.COV2.S COVID-19 vaccine or a placebo.

The chain employs TRBV27 and TRBJ1-2, with TRBD1 as a possible D gene (6 bases). CDR3 size: 13 residues. Per the germline V gene, CDR1 is MNHEY and CDR2 is SMNVEV (reference sequence). V was shortened by 5 bases and J by 4 bases, with 11 bases between the two germline ends. CDR3 amino acids: CASSTAGVYGYTF. The DNA for the CDR3 is TGTGCCAGCAGTACGGCAGGGGTCTATGGCTACACCTTC.

This clone was seen just once. The V call is TRBV10-1, the J call TRBJ1-1; the match to TRBD1 covers 9 bases. Looked up from germline, CDR1 is WNHNN and CDR2 is SYGVQD (reference sequence). This CDR3 spans 13 amino acids. J lost 3 bases, V lost 7 bases, and 3 bases had no gene match. In DNA form, the CDR3 reads TGCGCCAGCAAGGACAGGGGTGACACTGAAGCTTTCTTT. This gives the protein CASKDRGDTEAFF.

The chain uses TRBV3-1 (or the pseudogene TRBV3-2) and TRBJ1-5; no definite D call. The CDR3 contains 14 residues. V shed 3 bases and J shed 7 bases, with 13 bases lying between them. Germline CDR1 and CDR2: LGHDT and YNNKEL (reference sequence). CDR3 coding DNA: TGTGCCAGCAGCCAGGTCGGGGTAGTCCAGCCCCAGCATTTT. It codes for CASSQVGVVQPQHF.

J is TRBJ2-1 and V is TRBV30; TRBD2 matches at 9 bases. The germline V gene encodes CDR1 GTSNPN and CDR2 SVGIG (reference sequence). This CDR3 has 15 residues. The junction had 4 bases not matched to a gene; V was cut back by 3 bases and J by 1 base. In nucleotides, the CDR3 is TGTGCCTGGAGCCCAGGACTAGCGTCCTACAATGAGCAGTTCTTC. Protein: CAWSPGLASYNEQFF. Based on the CDR3 plus reference TRBV30 and TRBJ2-1, the full variable domain is SQTIHQWPATLVQPVGSPLSLECTVEGTSNPNLYWYRQAAGRGLQLLFYSVGIGQISSEVPQNLSASRPQDRQFILSSKKLLLSDSGFYLCAWSPGLASYNEQFFGPGTRLTVL.

The chain recombines TRBV4-3 with TRBJ1-6, with D possibly TRBD1 on 5 matching bases. The CDR3 loop spans 15 amino acids. Per germline, CDR1 LGHNA and CDR2 YSLEER. The V gene lost 4 bases and the J gene lost 5 bases, with 12 bases spanning the gap. CDR3 nucleotides: TGCGCCAGCAGCCGAGATCTCAGGGATAATTCACCCCTCCACTTT. Translated: CASSRDLRDNSPLHF.

In this sample, this clone turned up once. The chain combines TRBV19 with TRBJ1-1; TRBD1 aligns across 8 bases. Germline V gene sequence: CDR1 LNHDA, CDR2 SQIVND (reference sequence). V shed 5 bases and J 6 bases; nucleotides not matched to a gene: 14. This CDR3 comprises 16 residues. CDR3 residues: CASSSLGQGPRSEAFF. Here the CDR3 DNA reads TGTGCCAGTAGTTCATTAGGACAGGGTCCAAGGTCTGAAGCTTTCTTT.

This rearrangement joins TRBV7-2 to TRBJ1-1, with 9 bases aligning to TRBD1. This CDR3 has 18 amino acids. From germline, CDR1 is SGHTA and CDR2 FQGNSA. Trimming removed 1 base from V and 1 base from J; junction bases left unmatched: 10. In DNA, the CDR3 is TGTGCCAGCAGCTTAGAGGGGGACAGGGTGACGAGGAACACTGAAGCTTTCTTT. This encodes CASSLEGDRVTRNTEAFF.